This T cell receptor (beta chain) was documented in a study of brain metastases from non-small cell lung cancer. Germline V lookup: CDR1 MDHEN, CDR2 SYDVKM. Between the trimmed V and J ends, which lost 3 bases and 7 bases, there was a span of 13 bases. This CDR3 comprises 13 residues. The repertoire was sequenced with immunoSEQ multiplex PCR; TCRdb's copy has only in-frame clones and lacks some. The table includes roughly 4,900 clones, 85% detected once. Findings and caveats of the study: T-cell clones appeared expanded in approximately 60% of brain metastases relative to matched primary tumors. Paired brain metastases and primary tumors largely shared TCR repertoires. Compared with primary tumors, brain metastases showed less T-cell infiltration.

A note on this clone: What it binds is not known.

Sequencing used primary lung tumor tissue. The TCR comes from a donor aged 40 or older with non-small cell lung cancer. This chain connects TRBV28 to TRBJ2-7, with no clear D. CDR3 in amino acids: CASSFGRGREQYF. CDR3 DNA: TGTGCCAGCAGTTTCGGGCGAGGACGAGAGCAGTACTTC.